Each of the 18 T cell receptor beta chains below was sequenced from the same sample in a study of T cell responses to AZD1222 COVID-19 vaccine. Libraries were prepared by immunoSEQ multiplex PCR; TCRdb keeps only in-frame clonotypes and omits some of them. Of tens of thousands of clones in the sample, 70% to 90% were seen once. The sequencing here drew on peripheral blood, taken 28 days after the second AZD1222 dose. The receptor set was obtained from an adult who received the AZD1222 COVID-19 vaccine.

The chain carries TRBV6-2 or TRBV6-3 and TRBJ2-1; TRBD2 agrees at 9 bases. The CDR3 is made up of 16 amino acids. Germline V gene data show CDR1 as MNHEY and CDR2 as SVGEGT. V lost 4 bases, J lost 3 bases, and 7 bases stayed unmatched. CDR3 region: CASSSRGGADYNEQFF. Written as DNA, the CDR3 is TGTGCCAGCAGTTCGCGCGGGGGGGCAGACTACAATGAGCAGTTCTTC.

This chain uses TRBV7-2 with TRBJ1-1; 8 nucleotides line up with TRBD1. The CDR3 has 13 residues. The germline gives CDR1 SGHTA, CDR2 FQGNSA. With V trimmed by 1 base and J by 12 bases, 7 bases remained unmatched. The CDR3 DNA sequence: TGTGCCAGCAGCTTAGATGTTCAGGGGGCGACTTTCTTT. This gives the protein CASSLDVQGATFF. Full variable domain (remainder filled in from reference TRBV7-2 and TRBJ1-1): GAGVSQSPSNKVTEKGKDVELRCDPISGHTALYWYRQSLGQGLEFLIYFQGNSAPDKSGLPSDRFSAERTGGSVSTLTIQRTQQEDSAVYLCASSLDVQGATFFGQGTRLTVV.

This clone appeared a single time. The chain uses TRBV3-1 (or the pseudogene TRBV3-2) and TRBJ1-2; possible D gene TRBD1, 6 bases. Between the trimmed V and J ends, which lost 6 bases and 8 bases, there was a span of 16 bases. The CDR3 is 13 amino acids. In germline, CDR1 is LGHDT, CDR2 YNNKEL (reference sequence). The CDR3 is CASRDGGASGYTF. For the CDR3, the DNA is TGTGCCAGCAGGGACGGGGGCGCGAGCGGCTACACCTTC.

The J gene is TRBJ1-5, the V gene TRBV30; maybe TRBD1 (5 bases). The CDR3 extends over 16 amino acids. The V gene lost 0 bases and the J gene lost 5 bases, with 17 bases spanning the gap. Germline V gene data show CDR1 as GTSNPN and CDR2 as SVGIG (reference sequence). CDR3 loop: CAWSVFGRGADQPQHF. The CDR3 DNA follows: TGTGCCTGGAGTGTATTCGGGAGGGGAGCGGATCAGCCCCAGCATTTT. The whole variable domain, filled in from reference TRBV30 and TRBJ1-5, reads SQTIHQWPATLVQPVGSPLSLECTVEGTSNPNLYWYRQAAGRGLQLLFYSVGIGQISSEVPQNLSASRPQDRQFILSSKKLLLSDSGFYLCAWSVFGRGADQPQHFGDGTRLSIL.

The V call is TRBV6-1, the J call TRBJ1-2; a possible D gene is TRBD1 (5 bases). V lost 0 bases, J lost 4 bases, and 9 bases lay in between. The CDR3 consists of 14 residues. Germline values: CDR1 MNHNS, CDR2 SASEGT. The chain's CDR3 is CASSEAGPIYGYTF. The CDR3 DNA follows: TGTGCCAGCAGTGAAGCGGGACCGATCTATGGCTACACCTTC.

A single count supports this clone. The CDR3 loop is CAISEGGQFNEQFF. CDR3 bases: TGTGCCATCAGTGAGGGGGGACAGTTCAATGAGCAGTTCTTC. The chain is built from TRBV10-3 and TRBJ2-1, with 7 bases identical to TRBD1. The V segment lost 2 bases and the J segment 6 bases; nucleotides outside the gene matches: 4. Germline-derived CDR1 and CDR2 are ENHRY and SYGVKD. This CDR3 comprises 14 residues.

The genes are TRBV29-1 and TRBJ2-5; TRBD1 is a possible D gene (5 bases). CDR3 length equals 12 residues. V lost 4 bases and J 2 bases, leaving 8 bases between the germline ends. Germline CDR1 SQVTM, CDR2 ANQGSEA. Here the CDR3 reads CSVARAQETQYF. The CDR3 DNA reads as TGCAGCGTTGCCAGGGCGCAAGAGACCCAGTACTTC.

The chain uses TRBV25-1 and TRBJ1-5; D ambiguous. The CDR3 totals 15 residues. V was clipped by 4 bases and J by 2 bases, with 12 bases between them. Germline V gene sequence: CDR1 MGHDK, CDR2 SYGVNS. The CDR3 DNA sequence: TGTGCCAGCAGTGGTGAGACCCGAGGCAATCAGCCCCAGCATTTT. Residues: CASSGETRGNQPQHF.

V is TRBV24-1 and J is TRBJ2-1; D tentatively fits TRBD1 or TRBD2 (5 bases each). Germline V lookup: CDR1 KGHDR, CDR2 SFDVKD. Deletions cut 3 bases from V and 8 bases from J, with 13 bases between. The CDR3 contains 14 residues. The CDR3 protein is CATSDRGVSDEQFF. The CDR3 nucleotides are TGTGCCACCAGTGATCGAGGGGTTTCCGATGAGCAGTTCTTC.

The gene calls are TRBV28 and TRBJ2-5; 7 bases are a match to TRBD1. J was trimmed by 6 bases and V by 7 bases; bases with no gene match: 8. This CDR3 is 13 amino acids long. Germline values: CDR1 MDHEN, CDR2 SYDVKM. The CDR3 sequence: CASTRGQDKTQYF. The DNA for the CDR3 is TGTGCCAGCACCCGCGGACAGGATAAGACCCAGTACTTC.

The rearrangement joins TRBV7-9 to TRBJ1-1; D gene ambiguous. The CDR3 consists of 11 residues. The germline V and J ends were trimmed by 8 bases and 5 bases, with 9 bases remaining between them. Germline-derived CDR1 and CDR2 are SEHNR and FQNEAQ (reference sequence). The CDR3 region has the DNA TGTGCCAGCGGATCCGGGACTGAAGCTTTCTTT. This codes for CASGSGTEAFF.

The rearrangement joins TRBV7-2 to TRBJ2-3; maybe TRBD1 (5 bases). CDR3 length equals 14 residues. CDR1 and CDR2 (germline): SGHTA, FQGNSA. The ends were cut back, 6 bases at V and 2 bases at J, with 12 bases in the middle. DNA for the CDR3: TGTGCCAGCAGAGAAGGGGTAATCACAGATACGCAGTATTTT. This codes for CASREGVITDTQYF.

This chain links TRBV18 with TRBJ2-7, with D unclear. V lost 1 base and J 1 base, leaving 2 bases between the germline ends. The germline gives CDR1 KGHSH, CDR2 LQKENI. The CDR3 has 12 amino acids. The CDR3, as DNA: TGTGCCAGCTCACCACAGTCCTACGAGCAGTACTTC. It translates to CASSPQSYEQYF.

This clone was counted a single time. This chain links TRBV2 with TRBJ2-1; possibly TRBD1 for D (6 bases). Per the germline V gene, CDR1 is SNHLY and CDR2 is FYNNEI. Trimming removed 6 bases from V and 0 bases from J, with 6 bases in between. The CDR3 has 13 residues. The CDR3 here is CASRQGSYNEQFF. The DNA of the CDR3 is TGTGCCAGCAGACAGGGCTCCTACAATGAGCAGTTCTTC.

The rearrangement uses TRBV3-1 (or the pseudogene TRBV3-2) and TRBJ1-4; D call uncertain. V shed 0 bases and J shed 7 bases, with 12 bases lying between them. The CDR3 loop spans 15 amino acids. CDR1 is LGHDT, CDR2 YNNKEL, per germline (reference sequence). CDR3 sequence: CASSQESGVAEKLFF. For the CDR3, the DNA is TGTGCCAGCAGCCAAGAATCCGGGGTTGCTGAAAAACTGTTTTTT.

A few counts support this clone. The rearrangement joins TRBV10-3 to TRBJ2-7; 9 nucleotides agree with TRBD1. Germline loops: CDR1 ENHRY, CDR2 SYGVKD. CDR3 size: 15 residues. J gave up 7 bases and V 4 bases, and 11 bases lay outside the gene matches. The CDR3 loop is CAISGGTGNQREQYF. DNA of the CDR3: TGTGCCATCAGTGGCGGGACAGGGAACCAACGAGAGCAGTACTTC.

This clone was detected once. This CDR3 reads CAWGLSGRANEQYF. The CDR3 nucleotides read TGTGCCTGGGGGCTCAGCGGGAGGGCCAACGAGCAGTACTTC. The chain uses TRBV30 and TRBJ2-7, with 10 bases matching TRBD2. V shed 5 bases, J shed 5 bases, and the junction held 9 bases outside the gene matches. The CDR3 sequence is 14 residues long. CDR1 GTSNPN and CDR2 SVGIG come from the germline V gene (reference sequence).

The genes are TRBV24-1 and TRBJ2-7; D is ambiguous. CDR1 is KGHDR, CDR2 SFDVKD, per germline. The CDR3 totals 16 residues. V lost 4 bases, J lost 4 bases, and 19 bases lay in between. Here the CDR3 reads CATSDPMDDRWYEQYF. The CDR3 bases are TGTGCCACCAGTGACCCCATGGACGATCGTTGGTACGAGCAGTACTTC.